This T cell receptor beta chain appears in the sequencing data of a study of OX40 agonist ivuxolimab in advanced cancers. Study context: Administration of intravenous ivuxolimab to patients occurred every 2 weeks at 0.01 to 10 mg/kg.

This CDR3 is built from 13 residues. Germline CDR1 SGHNT, CDR2 YYREEE (reference sequence). V shed 1 base and J shed 0 bases, with 4 bases lying between them. Sampling times: baseline, cycle 4 day 1, cycle 7 day 1. Assay: immunoSEQ multiplex PCR; the TCRdb copy retains only in-frame clones and omits some. The table shows thousands of clones, with 55% to 75% occurring only once. The chain carries TRBV5-4 and TRBJ2-5, with D hard to call. The TCR originated in an adult with an advanced solid tumor such as melanoma, head and neck, liver or kidney cancer. This specimen was CD4+ or CD8+ T cells sorted from blood, taken in a trial of the OX40 agonist ivuxolimab. CDR3 nucleotide sequence: TGTGCCAGCAGCTTGCAGTACCAAGAGACCCAGTACTTC. Translation: CASSLQYQETQYF.